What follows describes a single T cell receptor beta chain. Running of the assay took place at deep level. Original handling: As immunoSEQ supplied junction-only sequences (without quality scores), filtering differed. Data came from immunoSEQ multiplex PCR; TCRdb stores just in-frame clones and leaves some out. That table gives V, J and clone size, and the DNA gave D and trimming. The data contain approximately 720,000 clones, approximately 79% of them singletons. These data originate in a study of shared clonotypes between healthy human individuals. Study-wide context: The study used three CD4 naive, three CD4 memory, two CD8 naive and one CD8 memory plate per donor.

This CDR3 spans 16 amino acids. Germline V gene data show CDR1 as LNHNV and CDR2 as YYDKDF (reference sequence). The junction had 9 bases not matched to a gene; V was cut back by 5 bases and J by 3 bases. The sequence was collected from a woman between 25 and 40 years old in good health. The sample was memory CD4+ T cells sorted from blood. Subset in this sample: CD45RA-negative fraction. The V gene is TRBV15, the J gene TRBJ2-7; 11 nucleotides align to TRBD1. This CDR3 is CATSRTSGTGGYEQYF. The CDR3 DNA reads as TGTGCCACCAGCCGAACCTCCGGGACAGGGGGCTACGAGCAGTACTTC. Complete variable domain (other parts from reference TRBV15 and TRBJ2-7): DAMVIQNPRYQVTQFGKPVTLSCSQTLNHNVMYWYQQKSSQAPKLLFHYYDKDFNNEADTPDNFQSRRPNTSFCFLDIRSPGLGDTAMYLCATSRTSGTGGYEQYFGPGTRLTVT.